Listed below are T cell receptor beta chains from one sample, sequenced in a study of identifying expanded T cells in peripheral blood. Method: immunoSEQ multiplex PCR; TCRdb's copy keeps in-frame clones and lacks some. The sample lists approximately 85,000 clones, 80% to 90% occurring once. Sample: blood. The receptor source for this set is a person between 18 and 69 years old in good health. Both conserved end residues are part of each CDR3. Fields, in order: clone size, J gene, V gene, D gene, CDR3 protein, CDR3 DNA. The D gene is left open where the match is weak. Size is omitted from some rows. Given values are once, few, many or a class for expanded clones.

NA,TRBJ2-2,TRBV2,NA,CASSEAGRPPTGELFF,TGTGCCAGCAGTGAAGCCGGACGACCCCCCACCGGGGAGCTGTTTTTT
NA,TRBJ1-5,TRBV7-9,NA,CASSLEGDQPQHF,TGTGCCAGCAGCTTAGAGGGGGATCAGCCCCAGCATTTT
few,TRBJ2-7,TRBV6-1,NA,CASMDRQASSYEQYF,TGTGCCAGCATGGACCGACAGGCGAGCTCCTACGAGCAGTACTTC
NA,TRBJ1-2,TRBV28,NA,CASLSIEGSSGYTF,TGTGCCAGCTTAAGCATCGAAGGGAGTAGTGGCTACACCTTC
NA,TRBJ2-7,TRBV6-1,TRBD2,CASSEAGRLAGIYEQYF,TGTGCCAGCAGTGAAGCTGGTCGACTAGCGGGAATATACGAGCAGTACTTC
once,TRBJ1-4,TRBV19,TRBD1,CASTPGGGSSTNEKLFF,TGTGCCAGTACCCCAGGGGGGGGGAGTTCGACTAATGAAAAACTGTTTTTT
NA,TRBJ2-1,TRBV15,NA,CATSLGHNEQFF,TGTGCCACCAGCCTGGGCCACAATGAGCAGTTCTTC
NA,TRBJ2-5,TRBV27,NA,CASSLDFQETQYF,TGTGCCAGCAGTCTCGACTTCCAAGAGACCCAGTACTTC
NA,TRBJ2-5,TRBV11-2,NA,CASSLGLQETQYF,TGTGCCAGCAGCTTAGGCTTACAAGAGACCCAGTACTTC
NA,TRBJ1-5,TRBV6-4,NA,CASSSEGGQPQHF,TGTGCCAGCAGTTCCGAGGGGGGTCAGCCCCAGCATTTT
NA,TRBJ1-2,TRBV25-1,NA,CASKAQGNYGYTF,TGTGCCAGCAAGGCGCAGGGGAACTATGGCTACACCTTC
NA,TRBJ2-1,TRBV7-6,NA,CASTEGGYSYNEQFF,TGTGCCAGCACGGAGGGGGGATACTCCTACAATGAGCAGTTCTTC
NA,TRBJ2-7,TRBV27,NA,CASSSSDRPYEQYF,NA
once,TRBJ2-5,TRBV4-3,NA,CASSRDQGETQYF,TGCGCCAGCAGCCGGGACCAAGGAGAGACCCAGTACTTC
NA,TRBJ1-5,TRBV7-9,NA,CASSSASGRGGQPQHF,TGTGCCAGCAGCTCCGCCTCAGGGAGAGGAGGTCAGCCCCAGCATTTT
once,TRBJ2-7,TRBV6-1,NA,CASSELGTYEQYF,TGTGCCAGCAGTGAACTGGGGACCTACGAGCAGTACTTC
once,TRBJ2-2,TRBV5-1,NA,CASSLVLAGGAGELFF,TGCGCCAGCAGCTTGGTTCTGGCAGGGGGGGCCGGGGAGCTGTTTTTT
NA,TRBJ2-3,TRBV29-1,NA,CSAQADSTDTQYF,TGCAGCGCCCAAGCAGACAGCACAGATACGCAGTATTTT
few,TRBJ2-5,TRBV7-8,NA,CASSIQPGLLRGTQYF,TGTGCCAGCAGCATCCAACCGGGACTCCTTAGGGGGACCCAGTACTTC
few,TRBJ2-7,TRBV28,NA,CSVGPREQYF,TGCTCAGTGGGGCCTCGGGAGCAGTACTTC
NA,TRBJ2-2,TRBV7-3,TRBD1,CASSLTGTGTGELFF,TGTGCCAGCAGCTTAACCGGGACAGGGACCGGGGAGCTGTTTTTT
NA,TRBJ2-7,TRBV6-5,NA,CASSYGEAGEQYF,TGTGCCAGCAGTTACGGGGAGGCGGGGGAGCAGTACTTC
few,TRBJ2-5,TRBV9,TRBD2,CASSVAIPGTSGTLSTQYF,TGTGCCAGCAGCGTAGCCATACCCGGGACTAGCGGCACGTTATCGACCCAGTACTTC
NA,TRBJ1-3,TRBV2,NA,CASIIKQGGNTIYF,TGTGCCAGCATTATCAAGCAGGGAGGAAACACCATATATTTT
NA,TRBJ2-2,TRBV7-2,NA,CASSLTIGTGELFF,TGTGCCAGCAGCTTGACTATTGGCACCGGGGAGCTGTTTTTT
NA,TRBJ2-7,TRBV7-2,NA,CASSSTGTAYEQYF,TGTGCCAGCAGCTCGACAGGGACTGCCTACGAGCAGTACTTC
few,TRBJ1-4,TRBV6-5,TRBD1,CASRDRTYEKLFF,TGTGCCAGCAGGGACAGGACTTATGAAAAACTGTTTTTT
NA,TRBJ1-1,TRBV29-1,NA,CSVEGRRREGTEAFF,TGCAGCGTTGAAGGTCGTCGCAGGGAAGGCACTGAAGCTTTCTTT
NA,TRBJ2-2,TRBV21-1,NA,CASSNRTGRAGELFF,TGTGCCAGCAGCAACCGGACAGGCAGGGCCGGGGAGCTGTTTTTT
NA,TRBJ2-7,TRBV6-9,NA,CASSYNSLSYEQYF,TGTGCCAGCAGTTACAACAGCCTCTCCTACGAGCAGTACTTC
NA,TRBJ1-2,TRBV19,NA,CASSIRQIVYGYTF,TGTGCCAGTAGTATCCGACAGATCGTCTATGGCTACACCTTC
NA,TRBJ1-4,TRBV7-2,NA,CASSPQVGATNEKLFF,TGTGCCAGCAGCCCCCAAGTTGGAGCAACTAATGAAAAACTGTTTTTT
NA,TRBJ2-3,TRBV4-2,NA,CASSQVQGVADTQYF,TGTGCCAGCAGCCAAGTTCAGGGCGTGGCGGATACGCAGTATTTT
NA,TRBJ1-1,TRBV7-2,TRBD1,CASSRDRVGMNTEAFF,TGTGCCAGCAGCCGCGACAGGGTGGGGATGAACACTGAAGCTTTCTTT
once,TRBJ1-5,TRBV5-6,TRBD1,CASSVAGGYGNQPQHF,TGTGCCAGCAGCGTAGCAGGGGGCTATGGCAATCAGCCCCAGCATTTT
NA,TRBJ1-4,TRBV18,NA,CASSPEEQVNEKLFF,TGTGCCAGCTCACCAGAGGAACAGGTAAATGAAAAACTGTTTTTT
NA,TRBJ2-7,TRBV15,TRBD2,CATSRDPYFLTSGRPVRYEQYF,TGTGCCACCAGCAGAGATCCTTACTTCCTGACTAGCGGGAGACCAGTGCGCTACGAGCAGTACTTC
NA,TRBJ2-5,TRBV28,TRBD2,CASSQTSASQETQYF,TGTGCCAGCAGCCAGACTAGCGCTTCCCAAGAGACCCAGTACTTC
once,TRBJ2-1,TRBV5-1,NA,CASSLGAQAFYDNEQFF,TGCGCCAGCAGCTTGGGGGCACAGGCTTTCTACGACAATGAGCAGTTCTTC
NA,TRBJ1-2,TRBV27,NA,CASSLWGFYGYTF,TGTGCCAGCAGTTTATGGGGCTTCTATGGCTACACCTTC
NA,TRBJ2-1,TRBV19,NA,CASSINRWDEQFF,TGTGCCAGTAGTATTAATCGGTGGGATGAGCAGTTCTTC